The 17 T cell receptor beta chains listed next were all sequenced from one sample in a study of CD8 T cells in ankylosing spondylitis. TCRdb fed the 5' RACE reads into MiXCR, producing one record per CDR3 protein. The data hold under 250,000 distinct CDR3 sequences, with around a quarter observed a single time. Sequencing was done on a sample of blood, either unsorted or a sorted T cell fraction (not recorded which). The receptors originated from a male donor with ankylosing spondylitis or in good health (not recorded which).

This clonotype was seen many times. This chain uses TRBV20-1 with TRBJ2-1; 8 bases are a match to TRBD2. The germline gives CDR1 DFQATT, CDR2 SNEGSKA (reference sequence). The CDR3 is 14 residues long. With V trimmed by 4 bases and J by 3 bases, 5 bases remained unmatched. This CDR3 is CSATRLALYNEQFF. CDR3 DNA: TGCAGTGCTACAAGACTAGCGCTCTACAATGAGCAGTTCTTC.

This clonotype was seen repeatedly, ten times or more. The rearrangement joins TRBV12-3 or TRBV12-4 to TRBJ1-2; a possible D gene is TRBD1 (5 bases). The V and J ends lost 5 bases and 10 bases respectively, with 26 bases between them. This CDR3 has 16 residues. CDR3 bases: TGTGCCAGCAGTGAGTATGGGGACCCGGACTCCCGCTCCTACACCTTC. Residues: CASSEYGDPDSRSYTF.

There are many counts of this clonotype. DNA of the CDR3: TGTGCCAGCAGTTACTCGCGACTAGTCTTGGAGACCCAGTACTTC. It encodes CASSYSRLVLETQYF. This chain links TRBV6-5 with TRBJ2-5, with D possibly TRBD2 on 6 matching bases. Trimming took off 0 bases at V and 5 bases at J, with 13 bases between the two ends. Looked up from germline, CDR1 is MNHEY and CDR2 is SVGAGI. The CDR3 runs 15 residues.

For this clonotype: An end of the junction differs from the germline gene, which may be a read error. This sequence joins TRBV4-1 and TRBJ2-3; maybe TRBD2 (5 bases). The CDR3 runs to 19 residues. Germline loops: CDR1 MGHRA, CDR2 YSYEKL. The CDR3 loop reads CASSQGRLAKLSSTDTLYF. As DNA, the CDR3 is TGCGCCAGCAGCCAAGGCCGGTTAGCGAAGCTCTCTAGCACAGATACGCTGTATTTT.

Ten or more counts support this clonotype. The V and J genes are TRBV12-3 or TRBV12-4 and TRBJ1-6; perhaps TRBD1 as D (5 bases). The CDR3 spans 14 residues. V dropped 5 bases and J dropped 6 bases, with 11 bases sitting between them. CDR3 in amino acids: CASSPWGGNSPLHF. DNA for the CDR3: TGTGCCAGCAGTCCCTGGGGGGGTAATTCACCCCTCCACTTT.

This clonotype was detected ten times or more. The genes are TRBV5-1 and TRBJ2-2; the D gene could be TRBD1 or TRBD2 (5 bases each). Per the germline V gene, CDR1 is SGHRS and CDR2 is YFSETQ. The V gene lost 1 base and the J gene lost 6 bases, with 10 bases spanning the gap. CDR3 length: 14 amino acids. CDR3: CASSLSGSSGELFF. CDR3 nucleotide sequence: TGCGCCAGCAGCTTGTCAGGGAGTTCCGGGGAGCTGTTTTTT.

This clonotype was detected ten times or more. J is TRBJ2-1 and V is TRBV5-1; TRBD2 agrees at 8 bases. The V gene end was trimmed by 0 bases and the J gene end by 8 bases; junction bases not matched to a gene: 7. This CDR3 spans 15 amino acids. Germline values: CDR1 SGHRS, CDR2 YFSETQ. CDR3: CASSLVAGGGDEQFF. In DNA form, the CDR3 reads TGCGCCAGCAGCTTGGTGGCGGGAGGCGGAGATGAGCAGTTCTTC.

The rearrangement links TRBV12-3 or TRBV12-4 to TRBJ1-4; 8 bases match TRBD1. This CDR3 is built from 14 residues. V lost 2 bases to trimming and J lost 8 bases; unmatched junction nucleotides: 4. This CDR3 is CASSLTGGKEKLFF. The CDR3 DNA is TGTGCCAGCAGTTTAACAGGGGGGAAAGAAAAACTGTTTTTT.

The chain is built from TRBV27 and TRBJ1-1, with D perhaps matching TRBD1 (6 bases). Trimming stripped 6 bases from V and 0 bases from J, with 14 bases between. CDR1 is MNHEY and CDR2 is SMNVEV in the germline V gene (reference sequence). There are 15 residues in the CDR3. The CDR3 region is CASRRGQIMNTEAFF. In DNA form, the CDR3 reads TGTGCCAGCAGACGCGGACAGATAATGAACACTGAAGCTTTCTTT.

This clonotype was seen only once. V is TRBV11-1 and J is TRBJ2-2; no clear D gene. The V gene's germline CDR1 is SGHAT and CDR2 FQDESV (reference sequence). Trimming shortened V by 1 base and J by 6 bases, and 9 bases separated the two germline ends. There are 14 residues in the CDR3. CDR3 in DNA: TGTGCCAGCAGCTTAGAGCGCCGAGCCGGGGAGCTGTTTTTT. It encodes CASSLERRAGELFF. Full variable domain (rest looked up from reference TRBV11-1 and TRBJ2-2): EAEVAQSPRYKITEKSQAVAFWCDPISGHATLYWYRQILGQGPELLVQFQDESVVDDSQLPKDRFSAERLKGVDSTLKIQPAELGDSAMYLCASSLERRAGELFFGEGSRLTVL.

Many counts were recorded for this clonotype. This rearrangement joins TRBV11-2 to TRBJ2-5, with D perhaps matching TRBD2 (6 bases). CDR3 length: 15 residues. V lost 0 bases, J lost 1 base, and 9 bases lay in between. CDR1 and CDR2 (germline): SGHAT, FQNNGV. The CDR3 loop is CASSLDRRGQETQYF. CDR3 coding DNA: TGTGCCAGCAGCTTAGATCGGAGGGGCCAAGAGACCCAGTACTTC.

This clonotype showed up many times. The chain carries TRBV20-1 and TRBJ1-6, with 7 bases identical to TRBD1. Germline V gives CDR1 DFQATT, CDR2 SNEGSKA (reference sequence). The CDR3 extends over 16 amino acids. With V trimmed by 5 bases and J by 0 bases, 7 bases remained unmatched. The CDR3, as DNA: TGCAGTGCTGCTCCGGGACAGAGCTCCTATAATTCACCCCTCCACTTT. This gives the protein CSAAPGQSSYNSPLHF.

Worth noting for this clonotype: This sequence may be a read error, since a much larger clone differs from it by one base. The V call is TRBV29-1, the J call TRBJ2-3, with 10 bases aligning to TRBD1. The CDR3 extends over 15 amino acids. Looked up from germline, CDR1 is SQVTM and CDR2 is ANQGSEA. Trimming took 2 bases from V and 5 from J; bases not matched to a gene: 7. CDR3 amino acids: CSVENDRGRQDTQYF. The CDR3 DNA reads TGCAGCGTTGAAAATGACAGGGGGCGGCAAGATACGCAGTATTTT.

This clonotype was found many times. The chain combines TRBV20-1 with TRBJ2-1; 16 nucleotides line up with TRBD2. The germline V gene has CDR1 DFQATT and CDR2 SNEGSKA (reference sequence). J lost 9 bases, V lost 4 bases, and 3 bases had no gene match. This CDR3 has 14 residues. CDR3 coding DNA: TGCAGTGCTACGGGACTAGCGGGAGGGGTTGAGCAGTTCTTC. The encoded protein is CSATGLAGGVEQFF.

This clonotype was observed at least ten times. The rearrangement links TRBV5-1 to TRBJ1-1; D call uncertain. The V gene lost 0 bases and the J gene lost 2 bases, with 11 bases spanning the gap. The CDR3 is made up of 15 amino acids. Germline V gene sequence: CDR1 SGHRS, CDR2 YFSETQ. CDR3 DNA: TGCGCCAGCAGCTTGGACCCAGCTACTAACACTGAAGCTTTCTTT. It specifies CASSLDPATNTEAFF.

The V and J genes are TRBV9 and TRBJ2-1; no reliable D call. V dropped 1 base and J dropped 9 bases, with 11 bases sitting between them. Germline V gives CDR1 SGDLS, CDR2 YYNGEE. The CDR3 is 13 residues long. CDR3 residues: CASSVLVSSEQFF. CDR3 DNA sequence: TGTGCCAGCAGCGTACTCGTGTCTAGTGAGCAGTTCTTC.

This clonotype has a handful of counts. The rearrangement uses TRBV12-3 or TRBV12-4 and TRBJ2-5; 9 nucleotides match TRBD2. CDR3 size: 16 residues. V gave up 3 bases and J gave up 5 bases; unmatched junction bases: 10. The CDR3 DNA reads TGTGCCAGCAGTTTCCGGGGCGGGGGGGCTGGTGAGACCCAGTACTTC. It encodes CASSFRGGGAGETQYF.